This T cell receptor (beta chain) was sequenced in a study of cytomegalovirus exposure and HLA in healthy donors. Study information: Unique TCR beta sequences numbering about 100 million came from around 180 million T cells in an earlier analysis. Assignment to the Caucasian-associated ancestry cluster applied to around 82% of the roughly 400 genotyped donors. General observations from the study: CMV antigen specificity of a few CMV-associated chains was confirmed in vitro. Indistinguishability led to the exclusion of some V segments, TRBV6-2 and TRBV6-3 included.

The V gene's germline CDR1 is ENHRY and CDR2 SYGVKD. The length of the CDR3 is 15 residues. V shed 0 bases and J 4 bases; nucleotides not matched to a gene: 5. In the PCR, 60 Vbeta and 13 Jbeta primers were used. Sequencing was performed with immunoSEQ multiplex PCR; in TCRdb, only in-frame clones are kept and a portion is missing. The sample holds about 150,000 clones; about 85% are singletons and the top ten take 1.5% to 2.5%. A word on this clone: Its specificity is unknown.

The gene calls are TRBV10-3 and TRBJ1-1; TRBD1 agrees at 7 bases. Sequenced input: PBMCs. The TCR comes from a man aged 18-30 years in good health and CMV-seronegative. The CDR3 nucleotides read TGTGCCATCAGTGAGTCAGGGGGCCTAGGCACTGAAGCTTTCTTT. Protein: CAISESGGLGTEAFF.